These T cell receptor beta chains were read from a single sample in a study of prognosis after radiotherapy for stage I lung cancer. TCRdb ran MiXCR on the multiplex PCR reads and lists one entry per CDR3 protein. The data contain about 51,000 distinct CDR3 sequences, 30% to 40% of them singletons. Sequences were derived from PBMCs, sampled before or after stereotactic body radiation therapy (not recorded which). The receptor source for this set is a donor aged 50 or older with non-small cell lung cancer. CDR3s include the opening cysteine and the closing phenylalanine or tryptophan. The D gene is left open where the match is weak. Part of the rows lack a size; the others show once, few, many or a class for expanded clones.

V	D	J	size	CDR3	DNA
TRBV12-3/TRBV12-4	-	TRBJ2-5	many	CASSWQGIQETQYF	TGTGCCAGCAGTTGGCAAGGGATCCAAGAGACCCAGTACTTC
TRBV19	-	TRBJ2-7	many	CASSIGGPKRYEQYF	TGTGCCAGTAGTATAGGGGGACCGAAACGCTACGAGCAGTACTTC
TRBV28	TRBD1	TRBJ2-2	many	CASRGTGENTGELFF	TGTGCCAGCAGGGGGACAGGAGAGAACACCGGGGAGCTGTTTTTT
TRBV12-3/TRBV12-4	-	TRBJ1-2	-	CASSQLLSCGYTF	TGTGCCAGCAGCCAGCTTCTATCGTGTGGCTACACCTTC
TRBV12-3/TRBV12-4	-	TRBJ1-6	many	CASKKDIFNSPLHF	TGTGCCAGCAAAAAGGACATCTTTAATTCACCCCTCCACTTT
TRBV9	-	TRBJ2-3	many	CASSDPTGQYF	TGTGCCAGCAGCGACCCCACCGGCCAGTATTTT
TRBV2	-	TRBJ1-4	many	CASSVRGGLNEKLFF	TGTGCCAGCAGCGTCCGGGGAGGCTTGAATGAAAAACTGTTTTTT
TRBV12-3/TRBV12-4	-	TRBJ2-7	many	CASAWGDTLGQYF	TGTGCCAGCGCCTGGGGGGACACTTTAGGGCAGTACTTC
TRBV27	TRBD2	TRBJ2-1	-	CASSLRQEGLAGRGGQFF	TGTGCCAGCAGTTTGAGACAGGAGGGACTAGCGGGAAGGGGGGGGCAGTTCTTC
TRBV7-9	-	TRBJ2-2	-	CASSCRVGTGELFF	TGTGCCAGCAGCTGCCGTGTGGGGACCGGGGAGCTGTTTTTT
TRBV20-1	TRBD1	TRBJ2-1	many	CSAGGRQGDYNEQFF	TGCAGTGCTGGGGGCCGACAGGGAGATTACAATGAGCAGTTCTTC
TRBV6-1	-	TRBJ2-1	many	CASSAEVRAGNEQFF	TGTGCCAGCAGCGCCGAAGTACGGGCGGGCAATGAGCAGTTCTTC
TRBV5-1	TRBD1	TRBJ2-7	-	CASSLDSGQGALQYF	TGCGCCAGCAGCTTGGATTCCGGACAGGGGGCGTTGCAGTACTTC
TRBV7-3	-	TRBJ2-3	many	CASSLGAGDTQYF	TGTGCCAGCAGCTTAGGAGCAGGAGATACGCAGTATTTT
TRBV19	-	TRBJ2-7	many	CASSIGGEQYF	TGTGCCAGTAGTATAGGGGGAGAGCAGTACTTC
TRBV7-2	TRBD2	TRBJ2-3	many	CASSLGTSALADTQYF	TGTGCCAGCAGCCTAGGGACTAGCGCCTTAGCAGATACGCAGTATTTT
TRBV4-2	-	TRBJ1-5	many	CASSPVGGKSNQPQHF	TGTGCCAGCAGCCCCGTCGGGGGTAAGAGCAATCAGCCCCAGCATTTT
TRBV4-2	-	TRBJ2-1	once	CASSHGRWDSNEQFF	TGTGCCAGCAGCCATGGGAGGTGGGACTCAAATGAGCAGTTCTTC
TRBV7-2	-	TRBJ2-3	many	CASSPGGDGTQYF	TGTGCCAGCAGCCCAGGCGGTGACGGTACGCAGTATTTT
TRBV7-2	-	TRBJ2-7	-	CASSNLPLSYEQYF	TGTGCCAGCAGCAACCTACCGTTATCCTACGAGCAGTACTTC
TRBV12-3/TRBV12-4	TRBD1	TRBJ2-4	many	CASSTGAKNIQYF	TGTGCCAGTTCGACAGGGGCCAAAAACATTCAGTACTTC
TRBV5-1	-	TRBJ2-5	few	CASRVGSLETQYF	TGCGCCAGCAGGGTCGGGAGCCTAGAGACCCAGTACTTC